The 17 T cell receptor beta chains below were found in one sample sequenced in a study of long-term antiretroviral therapy in people with HIV. An immunoSEQ assay, version v3.0, was performed at survey level. Assay: immunoSEQ multiplex PCR; the TCRdb copy retains only in-frame clones and omits some. This table has roughly 5,000 clones, around 80% appearing once. This specimen was unsorted PBMCs, taken 1.8 years before starting antiretroviral therapy. These receptors were taken from a man between 35 and 55 years old with HIV.

The J gene is TRBJ1-2, the V gene TRBV11-1, with a possible D match to TRBD1 (6 bases). Deletions cut 5 bases from V and 8 bases from J, with 18 bases between. The germline V gene encodes CDR1 SGHAT and CDR2 FQDESV (reference sequence). The CDR3 runs 14 residues. The CDR3 is CASSDGGDIEGYTF. CDR3 in DNA: TGTGCCAGCAGCGATGGCGGGGACATAGAAGGCTACACCTTC.

The chain joins TRBV5-4 to TRBJ2-7; D might be TRBD2 (5 bases). The length of the CDR3 is 16 residues. Germline assignment: CDR1 SGHNT and CDR2 YYREEE (reference sequence). V was pared by 4 bases and J by 5 bases, with 22 bases between. The CDR3 region is CASSQDLSRGRDEQYF. CDR3 coding DNA: TGTGCCAGCAGCCAAGACCTTTCTAGAGGGCGGGACGAGCAGTACTTC.

This clone was counted once. V gene TRBV18 combines with J gene TRBJ2-3; the D gene is possibly TRBD2 (5 bases). This CDR3 spans 15 amino acids. V dropped 5 bases and J dropped 1 base, with 13 bases sitting between them. Germline loops: CDR1 KGHSH, CDR2 LQKENI. CDR3 amino acids: CASSTAFGGTDTQYF. The CDR3 coding sequence is TGTGCCAGCTCAACAGCATTCGGGGGCACAGATACGCAGTATTTT.

As DNA, the CDR3 is TGCGCCAGCCGAAGGGAGTCCGAGCAGTACTTC. Translating gives CASRRESEQYF. The V and J genes are TRBV5-1 and TRBJ2-7; tentative D call: TRBD2 (5 bases). The CDR3 length is 11 residues. The ends were cut back, 7 bases at V and 6 bases at J, with 11 bases in the middle. Per the germline V gene, CDR1 is SGHRS and CDR2 is YFSETQ.

The rearrangement joins TRBV27 to TRBJ2-1; TRBD1 agrees at 7 bases. The CDR3 contains 13 residues. Unmatched junction bases numbered 3, after V lost 3 bases and J lost 7 bases. Germline values: CDR1 MNHEY, CDR2 SMNVEV (reference sequence). CDR3: CASSFARGNEQFF. The DNA for the CDR3 is TGTGCCAGCAGTTTCGCCAGGGGGAATGAGCAGTTCTTC.

The gene calls are TRBV5-1 and TRBJ2-2; 8 bases match TRBD1. Looked up from germline, CDR1 is SGHRS and CDR2 is YFSETQ. This CDR3 has 15 residues. After removal of 7 bases from V and 5 bases from J, the junction contained 10 bases not matched to a gene. CDR3 amino acids: CASAGQGAGTGELFF. The CDR3 coding sequence is TGCGCCAGCGCTGGCCAGGGGGCAGGGACCGGGGAGCTGTTTTTT.

The rearrangement joins TRBV7-6 to TRBJ1-4; 9 bases agree with TRBD1. This CDR3 has 14 amino acids. The germline V gene encodes CDR1 SGHVS and CDR2 FNYEAQ. The trim removed 1 base at V and 8 bases at J, leaving 2 bases unmatched. CDR3 residues: CASSLDTGGEKLFF. The CDR3 DNA is TGTGCCAGCAGCTTAGACACAGGGGGCGAAAAACTGTTTTTT. The whole variable domain, remainder taken from reference TRBV7-6 and TRBJ1-4, is GAGVSQSPRYKVTKRGQDVALRCDPISGHVSLYWYRQALGQGPEFLTYFNYEAQQDKSGLPNDRFSAERPEGSISTLTIQRTEQRDSAMYRCASSLDTGGEKLFFGSGTQLSVL.

This clone has more than one count but fewer than ten. This rearrangement joins TRBV5-1 to TRBJ1-1; possibly TRBD1 for D (5 bases). CDR3 length: 13 residues. CDR1 and CDR2 (germline): SGHRS, YFSETQ. V was trimmed by 4 bases and J by 10 bases, leaving 17 bases between them. The DNA for the CDR3 is TGCGCCAGCAGCACAGAGGGGTTCTCAGGAGCTTTCTTT. Translated, it gives CASSTEGFSGAFF.

The chain is built from TRBV7-2 and TRBJ2-1; D not certain. The CDR3 runs to 16 residues. Germline loops: CDR1 SGHTA, CDR2 FQGNSA. The ends were cut back, 5 bases at V and 4 bases at J, with 18 bases in the middle. The CDR3 nucleotides read TGTGCCAGCAGCCCAAGTGCGAGTGAAGGGTACAATGAGCAGTTCTTC. It yields the protein CASSPSASEGYNEQFF.

The chain couples TRBV5-1 to TRBJ2-2; D possibly matches TRBD1 or TRBD2 (5 bases each). This CDR3 comprises 15 residues. Germline CDR1 reads SGHRS; CDR2 reads YFSETQ. With 7 bases removed from V and 6 bases from J, the gap between germline ends came to 19 bases. CDR3 loop: CASGTASESAGELFF. CDR3 in DNA: TGCGCCAGCGGGACCGCGTCTGAGTCCGCCGGGGAGCTGTTTTTT.

This chain connects TRBV6-4 to TRBJ2-1; 13 positions agree with TRBD2. V shed 4 bases, J shed 11 bases, and the junction held 8 bases outside the gene matches. Per germline, CDR1 MRHNA and CDR2 SNTAGT. The CDR3 totals 15 residues. CDR3 in DNA: TGTGCCAGCAGTGGGACTAGCGGGAGTAGGTCCCAGCAGTTCTTC. This codes for CASSGTSGSRSQQFF.

The chain joins TRBV7-9 to TRBJ1-1; a possible D gene is TRBD1 (6 bases). The CDR3 contains 15 residues. Germline CDR1 reads SEHNR; CDR2 reads FQNEAQ (reference sequence). Trimming stripped 6 bases from V and 4 bases from J, with 18 bases between. The CDR3 reads CASRFLPQGSTEAFF. CDR3 in DNA: TGTGCCAGCAGGTTTCTTCCCCAGGGGAGCACTGAAGCTTTCTTT. Variable domain in full (rest from reference TRBV7-9 and TRBJ1-1): DTGVSQNPRHKITKRGQNVTFRCDPISEHNRLYWYRQTLGQGPEFLTYFQNEAQLEKSRLLSDRFSAERPKGSFSTLEIQRTEQGDSAMYLCASRFLPQGSTEAFFGQGTRLTVV.

This clone is large (0.1 to 1%) by share. V gene TRBV5-1 combines with J gene TRBJ2-7, with TRBD2 matching 9 bases. The CDR3 is 18 residues long. The germline V gene encodes CDR1 SGHRS and CDR2 YFSETQ. V shed 4 bases, J shed 1 base, and the junction held 15 bases outside the gene matches. Here the CDR3 reads CASSPGRGPGLASYEQYF. In nucleotides, the CDR3 is TGCGCCAGCAGCCCCGGCCGGGGCCCGGGACTAGCATCCTACGAGCAGTACTTC. Together with reference TRBV5-1 and TRBJ2-7, the CDR3 gives the full variable domain: KAGVTQTPRYLIKTRGQQVTLSCSPISGHRSVSWYQQTPGQGLQFLFEYFSETQRNKGNFPGRFSGRQFSNSRSEMNVSTLELGDSALYLCASSPGRGPGLASYEQYFGPGTRLTVT.

DNA of the CDR3: TGTGCCAGCAGCTTAACCGAGAACTACGAGCAGTACTTC. Residues: CASSLTENYEQYF. The chain joins TRBV7-9 to TRBJ2-7; the D is unclear. Germline V gives CDR1 SEHNR, CDR2 FQNEAQ (reference sequence). V lost 2 bases and J lost 3, with 8 bases in between. There are 13 residues in the CDR3.

This chain uses TRBV4-2 with TRBJ1-1, with a possible D match to TRBD1 (6 bases). Trimming shortened V by 2 bases and J by 0 bases, and 7 bases separated the two germline ends. The CDR3 extends over 14 amino acids. Germline V gene data show CDR1 as LGHNA and CDR2 as YNFKEQ. The DNA for the CDR3 is TGTGCCAGCAGCCAAACAGGGATGAACACTGAAGCTTTCTTT. This sequence encodes CASSQTGMNTEAFF.

This clone rates as medium-sized (0.01 to 0.1%). The chain links TRBV4-3 to TRBJ2-7, with D maybe TRBD1 (6 bases). Germline V gives CDR1 LGHNA, CDR2 YSLEER. Trimming took 4 bases from V and 3 from J, leaving 16 bases between them. The CDR3 extends over 15 amino acids. CDR3 sequence reads: CASSLEHRVDYEQYF. DNA of the CDR3: TGCGCCAGCAGCCTAGAACACAGGGTGGACTACGAGCAGTACTTC.

In its sample, this clone was seen a few times. This chain joins TRBV29-1 and TRBJ1-1; D is unresolved. The CDR3 runs to 12 residues. Trimming removed 4 bases from V and 4 bases from J, with 10 bases in between. CDR1 SQVTM and CDR2 ANQGSEA come from the germline V gene. This chain's CDR3 is CSVGEGITEAFF. In DNA, the CDR3 is TGCAGCGTTGGAGAAGGGATCACTGAAGCTTTCTTT.